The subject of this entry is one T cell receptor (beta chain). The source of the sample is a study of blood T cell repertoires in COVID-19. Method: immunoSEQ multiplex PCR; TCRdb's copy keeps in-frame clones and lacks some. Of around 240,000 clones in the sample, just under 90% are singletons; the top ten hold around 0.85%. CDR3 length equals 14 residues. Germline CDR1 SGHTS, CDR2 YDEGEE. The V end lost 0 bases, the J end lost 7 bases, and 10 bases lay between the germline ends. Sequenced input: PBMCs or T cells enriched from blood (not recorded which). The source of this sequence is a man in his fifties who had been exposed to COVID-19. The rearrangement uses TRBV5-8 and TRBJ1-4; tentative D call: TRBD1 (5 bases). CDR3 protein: CASSLGGAGEKLFF. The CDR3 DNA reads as TGTGCCAGCAGCTTGGGTGGGGCTGGTGAAAAACTGTTTTTT.